The T cell receptor beta chain described here comes from a study of early T cells in non-severe SARS-CoV-2 infection. From the 5' RACE reads, TCRdb called clonotypes with MiXCR, one entry per CDR3 protein. The sample has tens of thousands of distinct CDR3 sequences; less than 7% are singletons. The CDR3 sequence is 15 residues long. Germline V gene data show CDR1 as SNHLY and CDR2 as FYNNEI. V was pared by 6 bases and J by 0 bases, with 14 bases between. The sample was whole blood. V usage is TRBV2 and J usage is TRBJ2-5; either TRBD1 or TRBD2 may supply D (5 bases each). The receptor comes from an adult who was a healthcare worker with PCR-confirmed SARS-CoV-2 infection or an uninfected control (not recorded which). CDR3 DNA: TGTGCCAGCAGGAGGGACGGTTCGTACCAAGAGACCCAGTACTTC. Protein sequence: CASRRDGSYQETQYF.